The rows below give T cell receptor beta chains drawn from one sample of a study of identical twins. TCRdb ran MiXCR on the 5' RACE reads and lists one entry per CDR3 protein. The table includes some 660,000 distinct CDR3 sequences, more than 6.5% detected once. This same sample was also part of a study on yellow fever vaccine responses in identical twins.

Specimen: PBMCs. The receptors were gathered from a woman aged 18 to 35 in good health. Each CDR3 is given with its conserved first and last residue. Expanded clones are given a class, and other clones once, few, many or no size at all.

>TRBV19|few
CASRNQPGTSGEQFF
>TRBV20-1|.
CSARETGVTGNTIYF
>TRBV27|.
CASRPNRAEVPYEQYF
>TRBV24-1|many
CATSDEGTEQFF
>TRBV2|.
CASSDLGRGDYNEQFF
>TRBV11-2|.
CASSDYGVAGGPSGYEQYF
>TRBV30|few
CAWSEARATEAFF
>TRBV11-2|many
CASRKIRGSTGELFF
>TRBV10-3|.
CAISESRTSLETQYF
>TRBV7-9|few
CASSPSGVEKLFF
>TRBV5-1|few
CASSLEVPIYEQYF
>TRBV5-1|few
CASSLIAGETGELFF
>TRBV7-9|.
CASSFEGDNEQFF
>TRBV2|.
CASVDLMTGYGYTF
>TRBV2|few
CASSQSGTEAFF
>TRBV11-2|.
CASSPHTGLSYNEQFF
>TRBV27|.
CASSPGLAGGLSYNEQFF
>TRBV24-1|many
CATSDLDSSQETQYF
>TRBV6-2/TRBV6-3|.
CASERGLAPSYEQYF
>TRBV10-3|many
CAISDKALSGNTIYF
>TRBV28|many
CASSLFTSQTQYF
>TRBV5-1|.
CASTLGTDTQYF
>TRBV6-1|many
CASRHRGSSYEQYF
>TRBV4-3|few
CASSQGTSVSHEQFF
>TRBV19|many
CASSPQDRGSGELFF
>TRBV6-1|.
CASSPIVSDRQYF
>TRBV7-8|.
CASSLRSYSASTDTQYF
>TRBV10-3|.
CAISEAPGGNIQYF
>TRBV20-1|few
CSARGSWGNRPNGYGYTF
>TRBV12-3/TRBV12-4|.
CASSLPGQAAYEQYF
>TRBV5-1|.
CASSLVASGSSTDTQYF
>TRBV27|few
CASSWTQNQPQHF
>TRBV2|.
CASSESSIVGQPQHF
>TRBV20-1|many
CSAKAASPSYEQYF
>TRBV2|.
CASSEGLAGRTYEQYF
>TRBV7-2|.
CASSPGAGTKQETQYF
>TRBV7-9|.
CASSPGQGGSGYTF
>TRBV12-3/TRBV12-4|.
CASSLDSGNTEAFF
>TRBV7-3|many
CASSLGQGTYNEQFF
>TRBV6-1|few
CASSGPGTGGRYEQYF
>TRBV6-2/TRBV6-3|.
CASTSRYTEAFF
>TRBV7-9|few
CASSVASSSNEQFF
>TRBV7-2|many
CASSPRGGLQETQYF
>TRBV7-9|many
CASSPSGTPYNEQFF
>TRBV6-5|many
CASSSTGKADTQYF
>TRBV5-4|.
CASSLSGRAFNYGYTF
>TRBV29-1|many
CSVHASIGSDTEAFF
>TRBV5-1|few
CASSFLALAAGNNEQFF
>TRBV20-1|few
CSALRSESNQPQHF
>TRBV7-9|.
CASSEPRGRWEQYF
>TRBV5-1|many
CASSLARQGRLEQYF
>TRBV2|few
CATREGEQYF
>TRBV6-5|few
CASSYRQGWTGELFF